Each of the 10 T cell receptor beta chains below was sequenced from the same sample in a study of cytomegalovirus exposure and HLA in healthy donors (dated by TCRdb to 2015 to 2018). To prepare the library, the immunoSEQ multiplex PCR assay was applied. For the multiplex PCR, a mixture combining 60 forward primers for TCR Vbeta segments and 13 reverse primers for TCR Jbeta segments was used. TCRdb limited this immuneACCESS table to in-frame rearrangements with V and J called. A share of clones is missing; checked studies link under half to unresolved V genes, and the rest is unexplained. Across this sample there are some 210,000 clones, with over 80% seen only once. 10% to 13% of the sample rests with the top ten. Sequenced: PBMCs. The receptor source for this set is a woman aged 45-65 years in good health and CMV-seropositive.

This chain links TRBV11-1 with TRBJ1-2, with a possible D match to TRBD1 (5 bases). Germline assignment: CDR1 SGHAT and CDR2 FQDESV (reference sequence). The CDR3 has 14 amino acids. Trimming took off 5 bases at V and 4 bases at J, with 14 bases between the two ends. The CDR3 is CASSNPGGFYGYTF. For the CDR3, the DNA is TGTGCCAGCAGCAATCCCGGGGGTTTCTATGGCTACACCTTC. Supplemented by reference TRBV11-1 and TRBJ1-2, the full variable domain reads EAEVAQSPRYKITEKSQAVAFWCDPISGHATLYWYRQILGQGPELLVQFQDESVVDDSQLPKDRFSAERLKGVDSTLKIQPAELGDSAMYLCASSNPGGFYGYTFGSGTRLTVV.

CDR3 region: CASRHLAGGRGGELFF. DNA for the CDR3: TGTGCCAGCAGACATCTAGCGGGGGGGCGAGGCGGGGAGCTGTTTTTT. V and J are TRBV11-2 and TRBJ2-2; TRBD2 matches at 12 bases. Germline V CDR1 and CDR2: SGHAT, FQNNGV. The CDR3 is 16 amino acids. Trimming took 6 bases from V and 7 from J; bases not matched to a gene: 9.

Remarks on this clone: Other DNA sequences within the sample encode an identical CDR3. J is TRBJ2-2 and V is TRBV28; 10 bases fit TRBD1. J was trimmed by 7 bases and V by 7 bases; bases with no gene match: 9. This CDR3 has 15 residues. The germline V gene has CDR1 MDHEN and CDR2 SYDVKM. The chain's CDR3 is CASIPDRGRDGELFF. Here the CDR3 DNA reads TGTGCCAGCATCCCTGACAGGGGGCGCGACGGGGAGCTGTTTTTT. The full variable domain, with the rest looked up from reference TRBV28 and TRBJ2-2, is DVKVTQSSRYLVKRTGEKVFLECVQDMDHENMFWYRQDPGLGLRLIYFSYDVKMKEKGDIPEGYSVSREKKERFSLILESASTNQTSMYLCASIPDRGRDGELFFGEGSRLTVL.

The genes are TRBV12-5 and TRBJ1-1; D is undetermined. Trimming removed 7 bases from V and 5 bases from J, with 14 bases in between. From germline, CDR1 is LGHNT and CDR2 FRNRAP. This CDR3 is 13 amino acids long. CDR3 protein: CASVPGGQTEAFF. The CDR3, as DNA: TGTGCTAGTGTACCCGGAGGTCAGACTGAAGCTTTCTTT.

This clone was detected once. The genes are TRBV5-6 and TRBJ2-7; D remains unclear. From germline, CDR1 is SGHDT and CDR2 YYEEEE. Trimming cost V 0 bases and J 2 bases, with 12 bases left between them. The CDR3 totals 15 residues. This chain's CDR3 is CASSLGSTKAYEQYF. CDR3 coding DNA: TGTGCCAGCAGCTTGGGGTCTACCAAAGCCTACGAGCAGTACTTC.

This clone was observed a few times. This chain joins TRBV4-2 and TRBJ2-3; D may be TRBD1 (6 bases). The CDR3 sequence is 15 residues long. Germline CDR1 and CDR2: LGHNA and YNFKEQ. Between the trimmed V and J ends, which lost 1 base and 0 bases, there was a span of 8 bases. This CDR3 is CASSQGQDSTDTQYF. CDR3 DNA sequence: TGTGCCAGCAGCCAAGGACAGGACAGCACAGATACGCAGTATTTT.

This clone has more than one count but fewer than ten. The gene calls are TRBV4-1 and TRBJ1-1; TRBD1 is a possible D gene (6 bases). Per the germline V gene, CDR1 is MGHRA and CDR2 is YSYEKL. V was shortened by 2 bases and J by 7 bases, with 14 bases between the two germline ends. This CDR3 is built from 14 residues. DNA for the CDR3: TGCGCCAGCAGCCAAACCAGAGGGGGTAGTGAAGCTTTCTTT. Translated, it gives CASSQTRGGSEAFF.

The rearrangement joins TRBV6-1 to TRBJ1-5; TRBD1 matches at 9 bases. Germline values: CDR1 MNHNS, CDR2 SASEGT. The junction had 8 bases not matched to a gene; V was cut back by 5 bases and J by 6 bases. The CDR3 is 15 residues long. CDR3 amino acids: CASSRDRALFQPQHF. The DNA for the CDR3 is TGTGCCAGCAGTCGGGACAGGGCTCTCTTTCAGCCCCAGCATTTT.

J is TRBJ1-3 and V is TRBV19; perhaps TRBD1 as D (5 bases). CDR1 is LNHDA, CDR2 SQIVND, per germline (reference sequence). The V gene lost 4 bases and the J gene lost 3 bases, with 16 bases spanning the gap. The length of the CDR3 is 16 residues. CDR3 in amino acids: CASSTLQGGGGNTIYF. The CDR3 DNA is TGTGCCAGTAGTACCCTCCAGGGAGGCGGTGGAAACACCATATATTTT.

CDR3 nucleotide sequence: TGTGCCAGTAGTCAGGGGGATGGCTACACCTTC. This encodes CASSQGDGYTF. The rearrangement links TRBV19 to TRBJ1-2; 7 bases line up with TRBD1. After removal of 5 bases from V and 6 bases from J, the junction contained 0 bases not matched to a gene. The V gene's germline CDR1 is LNHDA and CDR2 SQIVND (reference sequence). The CDR3 is made up of 11 amino acids. Full variable domain (rest looked up from reference TRBV19 and TRBJ1-2): DGGITQSPKYLFRKEGQNVTLSCEQNLNHDAMYWYRQDPGQGLRLIYYSQIVNDFQKGDIAEGYSVSREKKESFPLTVTSAQKNPTAFYLCASSQGDGYTFGSGTRLTVV.